The present T cell receptor beta chain was sequenced within a study of blood T cells in healthy people across ages. Overall study: Capturing about one barcoded beta molecule per two T cells was achieved by template switching. Study-wide results and limits: Samples with more naive T cells showed higher observed beta diversity. More naive CD4+ cells and higher diversity marked long-lived donors relative to aged donors.

Donors were systemically healthy Caucasian individuals from Russia aged about 6 to 90 years. This CDR3 contains 16 residues. The ends lost 3 bases at V and 6 bases at J; junction bases unmatched: 7. On this clonotype: Antigen: not known.

For the second PCR, which ran for about 7 to 11 cycles, a sample-barcoded 5' primer and a J-beta primer mix were used. TCRdb re-called the 5' RACE reads with MiXCR, one entry per CDR3 protein. The repertoire holds about 620,000 distinct CDR3 sequences, with over 20% as singletons. The TCR sequence derives from a man aged 70 or older in good health. Input material: blood. This rearrangement joins TRBV12-3 or TRBV12-4 to TRBJ2-7; 14 nucleotides agree with TRBD2. In nucleotides, the CDR3 is TGTGCCAGCAGTTTGACTAGCGGGAGGGCGGGAGGCGAGCAGTACTTC. The encoded protein is CASSLTSGRAGGEQYF.